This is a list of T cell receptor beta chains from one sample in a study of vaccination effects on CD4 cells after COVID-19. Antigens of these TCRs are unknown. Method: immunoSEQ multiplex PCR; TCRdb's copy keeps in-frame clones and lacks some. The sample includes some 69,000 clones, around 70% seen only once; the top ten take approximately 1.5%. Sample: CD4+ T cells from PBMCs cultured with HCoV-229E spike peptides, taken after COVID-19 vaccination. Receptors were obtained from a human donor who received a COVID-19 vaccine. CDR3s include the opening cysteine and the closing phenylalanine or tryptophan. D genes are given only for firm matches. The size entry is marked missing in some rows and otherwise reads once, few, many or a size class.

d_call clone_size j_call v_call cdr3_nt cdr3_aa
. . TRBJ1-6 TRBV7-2 TGTGCCAGCAGCCCTGAGGCACATAATTCACCCCTCCACTTT CASSPEAHNSPLHF
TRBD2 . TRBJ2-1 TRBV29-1 TGCAGCGTTGATTACGGGACTAGCGCGTACAATGAGCAGTTCTTC CSVDYGTSAYNEQFF
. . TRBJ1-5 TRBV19 TGTGCCAGTAGTATCGGACAGACAATAGACAATCAGCCCCAGCATTTT CASSIGQTIDNQPQHF
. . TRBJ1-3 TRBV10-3 TGTGCCATCAGTGCCTTATCTGGAAACACCATATATTTT CAISALSGNTIYF
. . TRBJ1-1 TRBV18 TGTGCCAGCTCCCGTACGGACAGCGAGTTGAACACTGAAGCTTTCTTT CASSRTDSELNTEAFF
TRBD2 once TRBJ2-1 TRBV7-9 TGTGCCAGCAGCCAACTAGCGGGGGTCTCCTACAATGAGCAGTTCTTC CASSQLAGVSYNEQFF
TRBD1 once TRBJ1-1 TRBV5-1 TGCGCCAGCAGCTTGCGAGCCGGACAGGGGATGAACACTGAAGCTTTCTTT CASSLRAGQGMNTEAFF
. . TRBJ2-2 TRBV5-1 TGCGCCAGCAGCTTGAGGGGGGAACCGAACACCGGGGAGCTGTTTTTT CASSLRGEPNTGELFF
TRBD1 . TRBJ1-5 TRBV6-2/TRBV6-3 TGTGCCAGCAGTTTTCCGCCGGGACAGGCCTTTTATAGCAATCAGCCCCAGCATTTT CASSFPPGQAFYSNQPQHF
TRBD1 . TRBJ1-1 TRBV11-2 TGTGCCAGCAGCCCGGGACAGGGGGCGGTTGAAGCTTTCTTT CASSPGQGAVEAFF
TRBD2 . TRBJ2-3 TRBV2 TGTGCCAGCATCCAGACTAGCGGATCAGATACGCAGTATTTT CASIQTSGSDTQYF
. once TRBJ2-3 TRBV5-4 TGTGCCAGCAGCTTGGCGGGGGGCGGCGGAGATACGCAGTATTTT CASSLAGGGGDTQYF
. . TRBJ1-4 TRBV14 TGTGCCAGCAGCCAGAGGGGGTCCACTAATGAAAAACTGTTTTTT CASSQRGSTNEKLFF
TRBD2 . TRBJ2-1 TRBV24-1 TGTGCCACCAGTGATCTCCCACTAGCGGGGGGGCATAATGAGCAGTTCTTC CATSDLPLAGGHNEQFF
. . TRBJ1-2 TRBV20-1 TGCAGTGTTCGGGGTCGGGTAGGCTACACCTTC CSVRGRVGYTF
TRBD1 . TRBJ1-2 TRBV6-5 TGTGCCAGCAGTTATTCCGGGACAGGGGAGGCAGGCTACACCTTC CASSYSGTGEAGYTF
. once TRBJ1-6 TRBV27 TGTGCCAGCAGGGAGGGGCGTTCACCCCTCCACTTT CASREGRSPLHF
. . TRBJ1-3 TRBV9 TGTGCCAGCAGGTCCGGGATCTCTGGAAACACCATATATTTT CASRSGISGNTIYF
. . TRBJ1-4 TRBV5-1 TGCGCCAGCAGCAAAGGACCGTTGAATGAAAAACTGTTTTTT CASSKGPLNEKLFF
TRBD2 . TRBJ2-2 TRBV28 TGTGCCAGCATCACGGGACTAGCGGGGACGAACACCGGGGAGCTGTTTTTT CASITGLAGTNTGELFF
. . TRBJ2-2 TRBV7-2 TGTGCCAGCAGCTATTATTTGGGACCGAACACCGGGGAGCTGTTTTTT CASSYYLGPNTGELFF
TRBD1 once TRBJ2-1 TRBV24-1 TGTGCCACCAGTGATCCCGGGACAGGGGTACGGGAGCAGTTCTTC CATSDPGTGVREQFF
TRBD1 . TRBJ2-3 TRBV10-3 TGTGCCATCAGTCAACAGGGGTCCACAGATACGCAGTATTTT CAISQQGSTDTQYF
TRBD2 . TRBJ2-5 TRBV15 TGTGCCACCAGCAGAGATGTGGCGGGAGTAACCCATTTGACCCAGTACTTC CATSRDVAGVTHLTQYF
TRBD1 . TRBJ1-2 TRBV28 TGTGCCAGCAGCCTGGACAGGGGGCAGATTGGCTACACCTTC CASSLDRGQIGYTF
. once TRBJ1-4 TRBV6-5 TGTGCCAGTTGGGACCGGGACGGGGATGAAAAACTGTTTTTT CASWDRDGDEKLFF
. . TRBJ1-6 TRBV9 TGTGCCAGCAGCGTCCTACAGGGTTTGGATTCACCCCTCCACTTT CASSVLQGLDSPLHF
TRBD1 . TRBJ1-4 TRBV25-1 TGTGCCAGCAGTGAGAGGACAGGCACTAATGAAAAACTGTTTTTT CASSERTGTNEKLFF
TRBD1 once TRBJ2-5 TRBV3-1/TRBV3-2 TGTGCCAGCAGCGAAAGACAGGGGCAAGAGACCCAGTACTTC CASSERQGQETQYF
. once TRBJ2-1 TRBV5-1 TGCGCCAGCAGCTTGGCCGAGATTACCTACAATGAGCAGTTCTTC CASSLAEITYNEQFF
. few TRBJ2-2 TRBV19 TGTGCCAGTAGTAATGTACTGAACACCGGGGAGCTGTTTTTT CASSNVLNTGELFF
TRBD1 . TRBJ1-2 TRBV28 TGTGCCAGCAATCTCCCGGGACAGGGCGACTATGGCTACACCTTC CASNLPGQGDYGYTF
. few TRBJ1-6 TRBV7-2 TGTGCCAGCACCCCGACAGCGCGGACACCCCTCCACTTT CASTPTARTPLHF
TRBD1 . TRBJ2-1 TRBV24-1 TGTGCCACCAGTGATTCGGGACAGGGTAGGAGAACTAATGAGCAGTTCTTC CATSDSGQGRRTNEQFF
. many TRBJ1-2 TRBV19 TGTGCCAGTAGTTACATGAACTATGGCTACACCTTC CASSYMNYGYTF
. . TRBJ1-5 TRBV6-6 TGTGCCAGCAGGGACAGCTGGGATCAGCCCCAGCATTTT CASRDSWDQPQHF
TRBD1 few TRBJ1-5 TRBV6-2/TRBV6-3 TGTGCCAGCAGTAACCGGGACAGGGTGAATCAGCCCCAGCATTTT CASSNRDRVNQPQHF
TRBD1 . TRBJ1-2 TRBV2 TGTGCCAGCAGTTACACAGGGGGCGATGGCTACACCTTC CASSYTGGDGYTF
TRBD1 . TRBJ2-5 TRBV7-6 TGTGCCAGCAGCCCCTGGACAGGGGCAGAGACCCAGTACTTC CASSPWTGAETQYF
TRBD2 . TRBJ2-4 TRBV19 TGTGCCAGTAGTTCCCTGACTAGCGGGGGGCCCACGGGAGCCAAAAACATTCAGTACTTC CASSSLTSGGPTGAKNIQYF